These 21 T cell receptor beta chains share one sample of origin, sequenced in a study of cytomegalovirus exposure and HLA in healthy donors. The PCR was carried out with 60 Vbeta primers and 13 Jbeta primers. This table comes from immunoSEQ multiplex PCR, and its TCRdb copy is limited to in-frame clones, with some not included. The sample holds roughly 120,000 clones, less than 75% seen once. The sequencing sample was made of PBMCs. The receptors derive from a woman aged 40-49 years in good health and CMV-seropositive.

This sequence joins TRBV19 and TRBJ2-5; 9 bases are shared with TRBD2. The DNA end lines up better with TRBJ2-7; the J call may be wrong. The CDR3 sequence is 15 residues long. Germline V lookup: CDR1 LNHDA, CDR2 SQIVND (reference sequence). The CDR3: CAVAEGSGGTYEQYF. The CDR3 DNA reads TGTGCCGTCGCCGAGGGTAGCGGGGGAACCTACGAGCAGTACTTC.

In this sample, this clone turned up once. In DNA, the CDR3 is TGTGCCGACTCGCTTCGTGAGCAGTACTTC. It specifies CADSLREQYF. The chain carries TRBV19 and TRBJ2-7, with D unclear. The length of the CDR3 is 10 residues. Trimming took off 11 bases at V and 7 bases at J, with 12 bases between the two ends. Looked up from germline, CDR1 is LNHDA and CDR2 is SQIVND (reference sequence). The complete variable domain, with remaining parts taken from reference TRBV19 and TRBJ2-7, reads DGGITQSPKYLFRKEGQNVTLSCEQNLNHDAMYWYRQDPGQGLRLIYYSQIVNDFQKGDIAEGYSVSREKKESFPLTVTSAQKNPTAFYLCADSLREQYFGPGTRLTVT.

The chain is built from TRBV7-9 and TRBJ1-4, with D perhaps TRBD1 (6 bases). The CDR3 consists of 16 residues. Germline CDR1 reads SEHNR; CDR2 reads FQNEAQ (reference sequence). V lost 3 bases and J lost 10, with 21 bases in between. CDR3 amino acids: CASSLDLPGQGGKLFF. For the CDR3, the DNA is TGTGCCAGCAGCTTGGACCTTCCGGGACAAGGTGGAAAACTGTTTTTT.

CDR3 bases: TGTGCCAGCAGCGCTCGCCTCGGACAGAGGCCCTCGGAGCAGTACTTC. Encoded protein: CASSARLGQRPSEQYF. The chain is built from TRBV11-2 and TRBJ2-7, with D maybe TRBD1 (6 bases). Looked up from germline, CDR1 is SGHAT and CDR2 is FQNNGV. V lost 5 bases and J lost 7, with 24 bases in between. CDR3 length: 16 residues.

This clone was picked up one time. Other DNA sequences of this sample code for an identical CDR3. The chain links TRBV4-2 to TRBJ1-2; TRBD1 matches 11 bases. Germline V gives CDR1 LGHNA, CDR2 YNFKEQ. The CDR3 length is 19 residues. J gave up 2 bases and V 1 base, and 12 bases lay outside the gene matches. This chain's CDR3 is CASSQVERTGGLPNYGYTF. The CDR3, as DNA: TGTGCCAGCAGCCAAGTAGAGAGGACAGGGGGCCTACCAAACTATGGCTACACCTTC.

This clone was observed a few times. The genes are TRBV30 and TRBJ1-6; possibly TRBD1 for D (6 bases). The CDR3 has 15 residues. V was trimmed by 0 bases and J by 5 bases, leaving 11 bases between them. Germline V gene sequence: CDR1 GTSNPN, CDR2 SVGIG (reference sequence). CDR3 protein: CAWSVGQINNSPLHF. CDR3 DNA: TGTGCCTGGAGTGTAGGACAGATCAATAATTCACCCCTCCACTTT.

The chain carries TRBV19 and TRBJ1-5; 7 bases align to TRBD1. The germline CDR1 and CDR2 sequences are LNHDA and SQIVND (reference sequence). This CDR3 has 16 amino acids. The V and J ends lost 6 bases and 0 bases, in that order; junction bases with no gene match: 8. CDR3 protein: CASRANRGASNQPQHF. In DNA, the CDR3 is TGTGCCAGTAGAGCAAACAGGGGCGCTAGCAATCAGCCCCAGCATTTT.

The J gene is TRBJ2-5, the V gene TRBV7-2; 9 bases fit TRBD2. Germline V gene sequence: CDR1 SGHTA, CDR2 FQGNSA. The CDR3 extends over 15 amino acids. The V gene end was trimmed by 1 base and the J gene end by 6 bases; junction bases not matched to a gene: 6. CDR3 nucleotides: TGTGCCAGCAGCTTAGTGGCTAGCGGGGAGAAGACCCAGTACTTC. It specifies CASSLVASGEKTQYF. The full variable domain, with the rest looked up from reference TRBV7-2 and TRBJ2-5, is GAGVSQSPSNKVTEKGKDVELRCDPISGHTALYWYRQSLGQGLEFLIYFQGNSAPDKSGLPSDRFSAERTGGSVSTLTIQRTQQEDSAVYLCASSLVASGEKTQYFGPGTRLLVL.

The V call is TRBV7-9, the J call TRBJ2-6; perhaps TRBD1 as D (5 bases). Germline CDR1 reads SEHNR; CDR2 reads FQNEAQ (reference sequence). The V end was cut by 0 bases, the J end by 0 bases, with 15 bases between. This CDR3 contains 19 residues. For the CDR3, the DNA is TGTGCCAGCAGCTTAGCCCTAGGGGCCCCAGGCTCTGGGGCCAACGTCCTGACTTTC. Amino acid sequence: CASSLALGAPGSGANVLTF.

The chain joins TRBV6-5 to TRBJ1-4; 8 bases align to TRBD1. Unmatched junction bases numbered 8, after V lost 8 bases and J lost 9 bases. Germline values: CDR1 MNHEY, CDR2 SVGAGI. The CDR3 consists of 13 residues. In nucleotides, the CDR3 is TGTGCCAGCTCACAGGGGGGTGAAAAAAAACTGTTTTTT. Amino acids: CASSQGGEKKLFF.

The rearrangement joins TRBV7-3 to TRBJ2-4, with 7 nucleotides matching TRBD1. Trimming took 1 base from V and 6 from J; bases not matched to a gene: 9. The CDR3 has 16 residues. The V gene's germline CDR1 is SGHTA and CDR2 FQGTGA. The CDR3 sequence is CASSLSHRGSGNIQYF. The CDR3 DNA reads TGTGCCAGCAGCTTAAGCCACAGGGGTTCGGGAAACATTCAGTACTTC.

This chain links TRBV7-9 with TRBJ2-6, with 9 bases matching TRBD1. CDR1 is SEHNR and CDR2 is FQNEAQ in the germline V gene (reference sequence). The CDR3 sequence is 18 residues long. V was clipped by 3 bases and J by 4 bases; unmatched bases: 10. CDR3 loop: CASSLGQGTVAGANVLTF. CDR3 bases: TGTGCCAGCAGCTTGGGACAGGGTACTGTTGCAGGGGCCAACGTCCTGACTTTC.

V gene TRBV30 combines with J gene TRBJ1-1; D is ambiguous. V gave up 0 bases and J gave up 2 bases, with 13 bases separating them. This CDR3 is 15 amino acids long. Germline V lookup: CDR1 GTSNPN, CDR2 SVGIG (reference sequence). DNA for the CDR3: TGTGCCTGGAGTGTACCGAATGCCAGAAACACTGAAGCTTTCTTT. This sequence encodes CAWSVPNARNTEAFF.

This clone came up a few times. The V gene is TRBV4-3, the J gene TRBJ1-4, with D perhaps matching TRBD1 (5 bases). Trimming cost V 4 bases and J 4 bases, with 13 bases left between them. The CDR3 runs 15 residues. Germline-derived CDR1 and CDR2 are LGHNA and YSLEER. Here the CDR3 reads CASSRGTVSNEKLFF. Written as DNA, the CDR3 is TGCGCCAGCAGCCGCGGGACTGTTAGTAATGAAAAACTGTTTTTT.

This clone has just one count. The chain couples TRBV5-4 to TRBJ2-3; perhaps TRBD1 as D (6 bases). Trimming left V 2 bases short and J 1 base short, with 11 bases between. The CDR3 spans 15 residues. In germline, CDR1 is SGHNT, CDR2 YYREEE (reference sequence). Here the CDR3 reads CASSFRAGGTDTQYF. The CDR3 DNA is TGTGCCAGCAGCTTTCGGGCAGGGGGCACAGATACGCAGTATTTT.

The chain has TRBV4-2 and TRBJ1-2; 7 bases map to TRBD1. V was clipped by 4 bases and J by 0 bases; unmatched bases: 8. Germline-derived CDR1 and CDR2 are LGHNA and YNFKEQ. The CDR3 has 16 residues. CDR3 sequence reads: CASSLFTGTANYGYTF. CDR3 sequence (DNA): TGTGCCAGCAGCCTCTTTACCGGGACAGCTAACTATGGCTACACCTTC.

V usage is TRBV28 and J usage is TRBJ2-3, with TRBD1 as a possible D gene (5 bases). V lost 3 bases to trimming and J lost 0 bases, with 7 bases between them. The CDR3 runs to 14 residues. Germline V gene data show CDR1 as MDHEN and CDR2 as SYDVKM. The CDR3 region has the DNA TGTGCCAGCAGTTTTACAGGAAGCACAGATACGCAGTATTTT. This sequence encodes CASSFTGSTDTQYF.

The chain joins TRBV7-2 to TRBJ2-4; 9 nucleotides match TRBD1. V shed 4 bases, J shed 6 bases, and the junction held 10 bases outside the gene matches. CDR1 SGHTA and CDR2 FQGNSA come from the germline V gene. CDR3 length: 16 residues. CDR3 loop: CASSSFSGTGRNIQYF. CDR3 coding DNA: TGTGCCAGCAGCTCTTTCTCTGGGACAGGGAGAAACATTCAGTACTTC.

CDR3 nucleotides: TGCGCCAGCAGCTTGCTGACGGGGATGTCGGTAGATACGCAGTATTTT. The encoded protein is CASSLLTGMSVDTQYF. The rearrangement joins TRBV5-1 to TRBJ2-3; D might be TRBD2 (5 bases). Per the germline V gene, CDR1 is SGHRS and CDR2 is YFSETQ. The ends were cut back, 1 base at V and 5 bases at J, with 17 bases in the middle. The CDR3 contains 16 residues.

The chain couples TRBV28 to TRBJ1-1, with a tentative D call TRBD1 (5 bases). The CDR3 is made up of 15 amino acids. CDR1 and CDR2 (germline): MDHEN, SYDVKM. Trimming removed 6 bases from V and 1 base from J, with 15 bases in between. The CDR3, as DNA: TGTGCCAGCAGGTTGGCCCAGGGCCCGAACACTGAAGCTTTCTTT. This encodes CASRLAQGPNTEAFF.

The gene calls are TRBV6-6 and TRBJ1-3, with D perhaps TRBD1 (5 bases). This CDR3 comprises 14 residues. Trimming took off 8 bases at V and 3 bases at J, with 14 bases between the two ends. Germline lookup yields CDR1 MNHNY and CDR2 SVGAGI (reference sequence). In nucleotides, the CDR3 is TGTGCCAGCGGGAAAGTCAGGGTTGGAAACACCATATATTTT. Translated, it gives CASGKVRVGNTIYF.